These T cell receptor beta chains were read from a single sample in a study of T cell responses to AZD1222 COVID-19 vaccine. Data came from immunoSEQ multiplex PCR; TCRdb stores just in-frame clones and leaves some out. The sample has 100,000 to 150,000 clones; 90% are singletons. The source was peripheral blood, collected on day 0 of MenACWY control vaccination. Receptors originate from an adult in good health. Both conserved end residues are part of each CDR3. A D gene is named only where the DNA matches it firmly. Clone size, where shown, is once, few, many, or a class for clones that have expanded.

j_call,clone_size,v_call,d_call,cdr3_nt,cdr3_aa
TRBJ1-5,-,TRBV19,-,TGTGCCAGTACGCGAGATCTAAATCAGCCCCAGCATTTT,CASTRDLNQPQHF
TRBJ1-4,-,TRBV3-1/TRBV3-2,TRBD1,TGTGCCAGCAGCCAATCACCGGGACAGGGTGTCGTTCGAGCCCCAACTAATGAAAAACTGTTTTTT,CASSQSPGQGVVRAPTNEKLFF
TRBJ2-1,-,TRBV28,TRBD2,TGTGCCAGCAGTTCCATCGGGACTAGCTACAATGAGCAGTTCTTC,CASSSIGTSYNEQFF
TRBJ1-5,-,TRBV6-5,-,TGTGCCAGCAGTCCCATCCAACTACAGCCCCAGCATTTT,CASSPIQLQPQHF
TRBJ1-1,-,TRBV6-2/TRBV6-3,-,TGTGCCAGCAGTAGGATGAACACTGAAGCTTTCTTT,CASSRMNTEAFF
TRBJ2-7,few,TRBV30,-,TGTGCCTGGAGTAGGATAGCGACCGAGCAGTACTTC,CAWSRIATEQYF
TRBJ1-1,-,TRBV19,-,TGTGCCAGTAGTGCTTCTTGGGACACTGAAGCTTTCTTT,CASSASWDTEAFF
TRBJ1-5,-,TRBV2,TRBD1,TGTGCCAGCAGCCTTAGGACAGGGGTGTTTCAGCCCCAGCATTTT,CASSLRTGVFQPQHF
TRBJ2-7,-,TRBV4-2,TRBD2,TGTGCCAGCAGCCAAAAGATGGGGAGCGGGAGCTACGAGCAGTACTTC,CASSQKMGSGSYEQYF
TRBJ2-1,-,TRBV10-2,-,TGCGCCAGCATGGTTACGAGCGTTGAGCAGTTCTTC,CASMVTSVEQFF
TRBJ2-1,-,TRBV5-1,-,TGCGCCAGCAGCTATGCTGGAAGCGATGAGCAGTTCTTC,CASSYAGSDEQFF
TRBJ1-5,-,TRBV5-6,-,TGTGCCAGCAGCTTGGCACGGGGGGAACCCCAGCATTTT,CASSLARGEPQHF
TRBJ2-5,-,TRBV11-2,-,TGTGCCAGCAGCTTTTTTAGGAACCAAGAGACCCAGTACTTC,CASSFFRNQETQYF
TRBJ2-3,-,TRBV4-1,-,TGCGCCAGCAGCCTAGGCCCGGGAAGTCGGCAGTATTTT,CASSLGPGSRQYF
TRBJ2-7,-,TRBV6-5,TRBD1,TGTGCCAGCAGCCCAAGGACAGGGGGTTTGTACGAGCAGTACTTC,CASSPRTGGLYEQYF
TRBJ1-2,-,TRBV6-5,-,TGTGCCAGTGCCCAGGCTAACTATGGCTACACCTTC,CASAQANYGYTF
TRBJ1-5,-,TRBV28,-,TGTGCCAGCAGTTTTGCAGCTTATAGCAATCAGCCCCAGCATTTT,CASSFAAYSNQPQHF
TRBJ2-5,-,TRBV28,-,TGTGCCAGCAGTACAGTTGGACGACAAGAGACCCAGTACTTC,CASSTVGRQETQYF
TRBJ1-5,-,TRBV2,-,TGTGCCAGCAGTGAAGCACCAGGGAAGCAGCCCCAGCATTTT,CASSEAPGKQPQHF